A single T cell receptor beta chain is shown here with its context. Antigen: not known. The sample originates from a study of blood T cell dynamics during melanoma immunotherapy. Findings and caveats of the study: The study could not tell melanoma-specific clones from general immune activation. Unlike progressors, later disease-control patients had W3 repertoires gaining clonality or diversity.

Trimming cost V 7 bases and J 5 bases, with 11 bases left between them. Germline CDR1 and CDR2: SNHLY and FYNNEI. The CDR3 is 13 amino acids. TCRdb's table, derived via immunoSEQ multiplex PCR, lists solely in-frame clones and lacks some. Of about 24,000 clones listed, 87% are singletons. Time point here: pre-treatment baseline. Response was assessed by RECIST 1.1 at 12 weeks, except two rapid progressors. This TCR was recovered from a human donor with melanoma. The genes are TRBV2 and TRBJ2-2; D perhaps matches TRBD1 (6 bases). This specimen was blood, taken from a patient treated with checkpoint blockade. CDR3 loop: CASTKGVTGELFF. The CDR3 DNA reads TGTGCCAGCACTAAGGGGGTAACCGGGGAGCTGTTTTTT.